This entry features one TCR beta chain sequence. The data originate from a study of T cells in Graves' hyperthyroidism and ophthalmopathy. The germline CDR1 and CDR2 sequences are SGDLS and YYNGEE. V lost 5 bases and J lost 4, with 12 bases in between. The CDR3 consists of 14 residues. No progression to ophthalmopathy during 18 months of follow-up defined stable disease. Among the patients, aged 18 to 65, hyperthyroidism was newly diagnosed and had lasted under 2 months. Uncontrolled infection, other autoimmune disease, pregnancy or lactation led to exclusion. Thyroid ultrasound, orbital computed tomography, clinical symptoms, and serum thyroxine and TRAb underpinned diagnoses. TCR beta CDR3 region amplification was performed from RNA transcripts. TCR CDR3 regions were first amplified by RT-PCR with HTBI primers. TCRdb re-called the multiplex PCR reads with MiXCR, one entry per CDR3 protein. The sample has 600,000 to 750,000 distinct CDR3 sequences, roughly a sixth seen once.

Material for sequencing was blood. The source is a man between 50 and 59 years old with Graves' hyperthyroidism. The genes are TRBV9 and TRBJ2-2; D uncertain. This CDR3 reads CASSHRGPTGELFF. CDR3 DNA sequence: TGTGCCAGCAGTCATCGAGGTCCCACCGGGGAGCTGTTTTTT.